The clone carrying this T cell receptor beta chain was observed a handful of times. Its antigen is unknown. Documented time point: pre-sensitization, week 0. Noted treatment: therapeutic diphenylcyclopropenone sensitization with weekly scalp DPC. Whole blood, unfractionated, served as the material for total RNA extraction. Each CDR3 protein is one row after TCRdb ran MiXCR on the RACE reads. The sample records fewer than 45,000 distinct CDR3 sequences, around 12% being singletons. Germline assignment: CDR1 DFQATT and CDR2 SNEGSKA (reference sequence). The ends lost 0 bases at V and 3 bases at J; junction bases unmatched: 11. The CDR3 covers 16 residues. These data are taken from a study of human T cells and chemical hapten exposure. In the study overall: The use of 2% DPC on about 2 cm by about 2 cm of upper inner arm skin constituted sensitization. Study-level points and caveats: Those TCRs sitting above 1 in 1000 frequency stayed the same with DPC sensitization.

The sequence derives from a woman between 40 and 50 years old with alopecia areata. Some clones in this sample may be carry-over from other donors' samples. The V call is TRBV20-1, the J call TRBJ2-7; TRBD2 aligns across 7 bases. The sample was whole blood, taken in connection with sensitization to the hapten diphenylcyclopropenone (DPC). The CDR3, as DNA: TGCAGTGCTAGAGATGGGCCGAGCGGGGCCATCTACGAGCAGTACTTC. This sequence encodes CSARDGPSGAIYEQYF.